These 24 T cell receptor beta chains originate from one sample sequenced in a study of CD8 T cells in ankylosing spondylitis. Overall study findings and caveats: What seemed typical of ankylosing spondylitis blood was a TCR beta motif built from fewer than ten highly homologous variants.

The antigens for these receptors are not known. Each CDR3 protein gets one entry after TCRdb re-called the 5' RACE reads with MiXCR. Among 700,000 to 850,000 distinct CDR3 sequences listed, 12% were seen once. The source material was blood, either unsorted or a sorted T cell fraction (not recorded which). These receptors were collected from a male donor with ankylosing spondylitis.

This clonotype was picked up a small number of times. J is TRBJ2-7 and V is TRBV10-3; D gene unclear. CDR1 is ENHRY and CDR2 is SYGVKD in the germline V gene. This CDR3 spans 14 amino acids. The V and J ends lost 6 bases and 0 bases respectively, with 12 bases between them. This CDR3 is CAISLSVPSYEQYF. CDR3 bases: TGTGCCATCAGCCTCAGCGTCCCCTCCTACGAGCAGTACTTC.

The chain joins TRBV29-1 to TRBJ2-3, with TRBD2 identical over 10 bases. Trimming took 6 bases from V and 0 from J; bases not matched to a gene: 9. Germline values: CDR1 SQVTM, CDR2 ANQGSEA. The CDR3 covers 16 residues. The CDR3 loop reads CSVLGTTSGSTDTQYF. CDR3 bases: TGCAGCGTCCTAGGGACGACTAGCGGGAGCACAGATACGCAGTATTTT.

This clonotype was found a few times. The chain employs TRBV29-1 and TRBJ2-1; D is uncertain. The V end was cut by 2 bases, the J end by 7 bases, with 6 bases between. Germline V lookup: CDR1 SQVTM, CDR2 ANQGSEA. This CDR3 has 11 residues. The CDR3 DNA reads TGCAGCGTTGAAAATGGAAATGAGCAGTTCTTC. It codes for CSVENGNEQFF.

The genes are TRBV20-1 and TRBJ1-5; D is possibly TRBD1 (6 bases). CDR3 size: 13 residues. The V end was cut by 3 bases, the J end by 7 bases, with 13 bases between. The V gene's germline CDR1 is DFQATT and CDR2 SNEGSKA (reference sequence). The chain's CDR3 is CSASLGGWQPQHF. The CDR3 DNA follows: TGCAGTGCTAGTCTGGGGGGCTGGCAGCCCCAGCATTTT.

There are many counts of this clonotype. The chain couples TRBV7-9 to TRBJ1-2; the D gene is possibly TRBD1 (5 bases). Trimming removed 4 bases at V and 7 bases at J, with 10 bases between. The CDR3 contains 12 residues. From germline, CDR1 is SEHNR and CDR2 FQNEAQ (reference sequence). The CDR3 DNA sequence: TGTGCCAGCAGCTCTACAGGATCTGGCTACACCTTC. Residues: CASSSTGSGYTF.

This clonotype was seen only a few times. The CDR3 DNA reads TGTGCCAGCAGCCCTCGGACAGGGGCTCAGTACTTC. This sequence encodes CASSPRTGAQYF. This chain joins TRBV7-8 and TRBJ2-5, with 9 bases that match TRBD1. The CDR3 runs 12 residues. The trim removed 5 bases at V and 11 bases at J, leaving 6 bases unmatched. Germline CDR1 SGHVS, CDR2 FQNEAQ.

V gene TRBV20-1 combines with J gene TRBJ2-4, with D uncertain. Germline assignment: CDR1 DFQATT and CDR2 SNEGSKA (reference sequence). CDR3 length: 10 amino acids. V gave up 3 bases and J gave up 8 bases, with 5 bases separating them. CDR3: CSASRHIQYF. Written as DNA, the CDR3 is TGCAGTGCTAGTCGGCACATTCAGTACTTC.

This chain connects TRBV10-3 to TRBJ2-1, with D maybe TRBD1 (6 bases). V was shortened by 2 bases and J by 7 bases, with 9 bases between the two germline ends. The CDR3 sequence is 13 residues long. The germline gives CDR1 ENHRY, CDR2 SYGVKD. CDR3 region: CAISENRDNEQFF. CDR3 nucleotides: TGTGCCATCAGTGAGAACAGGGATAATGAGCAGTTCTTC.

J is TRBJ1-2 and V is TRBV7-2; TRBD1 aligns across 7 bases. The CDR3 has 15 residues. Germline assignment: CDR1 SGHTA and CDR2 FQGNSA. After removal of 1 base from V and 14 bases from J, the junction contained 16 bases not matched to a gene. CDR3 sequence (DNA): TGTGCCAGCAGCTTAGGGATAGGGGGCTACTTTCCCTCAACCTTC. This codes for CASSLGIGGYFPSTF.

This clonotype was seen a few times. The CDR3 loop reads CASSEQQQGGNTEAFF. For the CDR3, the DNA is TGTGCCAGCTCGGAACAACAGCAGGGCGGGAACACTGAAGCTTTCTTT. The J gene is TRBJ1-1, the V gene TRBV18; tentative D call: TRBD1 (5 bases). Trimming took 6 bases from V and 1 from J, leaving 18 bases between them. Germline lookup yields CDR1 KGHSH and CDR2 LQKENI. This CDR3 has 16 amino acids.

This clonotype was observed many times. The chain employs TRBV12-3 or TRBV12-4 and TRBJ1-1, with a tentative D call TRBD1 (6 bases). The V end lost 5 bases, the J end lost 1 base, and 20 bases lay between the germline ends. CDR3 length: 17 amino acids. As DNA, the CDR3 is TGTGCCAGCAGTCCCCCCCAGGGGCGGGTTACGAACACTGAAGCTTTCTTT. It codes for CASSPPQGRVTNTEAFF.

The chain recombines TRBV6-1 with TRBJ1-1; D is ambiguous. V lost 5 bases, J lost 4 bases, and 17 bases lay in between. The CDR3 runs 15 residues. CDR1 MNHNS and CDR2 SASEGT come from the germline V gene. CDR3 loop: CASSPSGESATEAFF. The CDR3 bases are TGTGCCAGCAGTCCCAGCGGGGAATCGGCCACTGAAGCTTTCTTT.

This clonotype was counted ten times or more. Relative to the germline gene, one junction end is altered; a read error may explain this. The J gene is TRBJ1-4, the V gene TRBV5-1; D is undetermined. The CDR3 sequence is 15 residues long. The germline gives CDR1 SGHRS, CDR2 YFSETQ. The DNA for the CDR3 is TGCGCCAGCAGCTTGGTGGCCCAAACTGATGAAAAACTGTTTTTT. Amino acids: CASSLVAQTDEKLFF.

This clonotype was observed a handful of times. The CDR3: CASSYSKWDTNYGYTF. CDR3 sequence (DNA): TGTGCCAGCAGTTACTCGAAGTGGGACACTAACTATGGCTACACCTTC. The rearrangement uses TRBV6-5 and TRBJ1-2; D might be TRBD1 (6 bases). V lost 0 bases to trimming and J lost 0 bases, with 11 bases between them. This CDR3 is 16 amino acids long. The germline gives CDR1 MNHEY, CDR2 SVGAGI.

This clonotype was counted a few times. J is TRBJ2-1 and V is TRBV5-1; perhaps TRBD1 as D (6 bases). The length of the CDR3 is 15 residues. Trimming pared 1 base from V and 0 bases from J, leaving 8 bases between. Germline CDR1 SGHRS, CDR2 YFSETQ. CDR3 sequence reads: CASSLLQGSYNEQFF. DNA for the CDR3: TGCGCCAGCAGCTTGTTACAGGGCTCCTACAATGAGCAGTTCTTC.

This clonotype has more than one count but fewer than ten. The chain is built from TRBV29-1 and TRBJ2-5, with 9 bases that match TRBD1. Germline V CDR1 and CDR2: SQVTM, ANQGSEA. With 5 bases clipped from V and 4 bases from J, the junction kept 11 bases outside the gene matches. The CDR3 has 15 amino acids. The CDR3 loop is CSVIPRDRERETQYF. CDR3 in DNA: TGCAGCGTTATACCACGGGACAGGGAACGAGAGACCCAGTACTTC.

In this sample, this clonotype turned up a few times. The chain recombines TRBV6-5 with TRBJ2-1; TRBD1 agrees at 7 bases. This CDR3 has 11 residues. Germline trimming cut 6 bases from V and 13 bases from J; bases unmatched to any gene: 6. Germline V lookup: CDR1 MNHEY, CDR2 SVGAGI. The CDR3 reads CASRDRAGQFF. The CDR3 nucleotides read TGTGCCAGCAGAGACAGGGCCGGACAGTTCTTC.

This clonotype was detected ten times or more. This chain joins TRBV20-1 and TRBJ2-1; weak D call: TRBD2 (6 bases). CDR3 size: 11 residues. The germline V and J ends were trimmed by 7 bases and 13 bases, with 17 bases remaining between them. Germline values: CDR1 DFQATT, CDR2 SNEGSKA (reference sequence). CDR3 protein: CSVAMRGFQFF. The CDR3 DNA reads TGCAGTGTAGCGATGCGGGGATTTCAGTTCTTC.

The rearrangement links TRBV5-5 to TRBJ1-5; D ambiguous. Between the trimmed V and J ends, which lost 0 bases and 6 bases, there was a span of 13 bases. The CDR3 runs to 15 residues. Germline CDR1 SGHKS, CDR2 YYEKEE (reference sequence). CDR3 in amino acids: CASSLGVRVGQPQHF. The CDR3 bases are TGTGCCAGCAGCTTGGGGGTGAGGGTTGGTCAGCCCCAGCATTTT.

The rearrangement links TRBV4-1 to TRBJ2-1, with 14 bases identical to TRBD2. J was trimmed by 0 bases and V by 3 bases; bases with no gene match: 7. Germline CDR1 is MGHRA and CDR2 is YSYEKL. This CDR3 has 19 amino acids. The CDR3 DNA sequence: TGCGCCAGCAGCCACCGGACTAGCGGGAGGCCTAGCTCCTACAATGAGCAGTTCTTC. Its translation is CASSHRTSGRPSSYNEQFF.

The V gene is TRBV20-1, the J gene TRBJ1-5; D call uncertain. V dropped 0 bases and J dropped 5 bases, with 8 bases sitting between them. This CDR3 contains 13 residues. CDR1 and CDR2 (germline): DFQATT, SNEGSKA (reference sequence). CDR3 nucleotides: TGCAGTGCTAGAGATACCCTGTATCAGCCCCAGCATTTT. It yields the protein CSARDTLYQPQHF.

The V call is TRBV29-1, the J call TRBJ1-4; D is perhaps TRBD1 (5 bases). The germline V gene has CDR1 SQVTM and CDR2 ANQGSEA. This CDR3 contains 13 residues. The CDR3 protein is CRAAGTASEKLFF. CDR3 sequence (DNA): TGCAGAGCCGCGGGGACGGCCAGTGAAAAACTGTTTTTT.

The chain is built from TRBV9 and TRBJ2-2; D is perhaps TRBD2 (6 bases). Between the trimmed V and J ends, which lost 0 bases and 0 bases, there was a span of 6 bases. There are 15 residues in the CDR3. The germline gives CDR1 SGDLS, CDR2 YYNGEE. The CDR3 sequence: CASSVGGANTGELFF. Written as DNA, the CDR3 is TGTGCCAGCAGCGTAGGGGGGGCGAACACCGGGGAGCTGTTTTTT.

The rearrangement joins TRBV20-1 to TRBJ1-2; D is perhaps TRBD1 (6 bases). The germline V gene encodes CDR1 DFQATT and CDR2 SNEGSKA (reference sequence). The length of the CDR3 is 12 residues. The V end lost 5 bases, the J end lost 4 bases, and 11 bases lay between the germline ends. The CDR3 DNA sequence: TGCAGTGCTTCGACAGGTCTCTATGGCTACACCTTC. Its protein product is CSASTGLYGYTF.